Each of the 22 T cell receptor beta chains below was sequenced from the same sample in a study of T cell changes during pregnancy in multiple sclerosis. Sequencing used immunoSEQ multiplex PCR; TCRdb keeps in-frame clones, though not all of them. The sample includes roughly 70,000 clones, about nine tenths of them seen just once. This sample comprised peripheral blood, obtained in the third trimester of pregnancy. These receptors all come from a female donor with multiple sclerosis, enrolled in a pregnancy study.

The gene calls are TRBV4-1 and TRBJ2-1, with 10 bases fitting TRBD2. The CDR3 totals 16 residues. Trimming at V came to 0 bases and at J to 6 bases, leaving 5 bases not matched to a gene. CDR1 is MGHRA and CDR2 is YSYEKL in the germline V gene. In DNA form, the CDR3 reads TGCGCCAGCAGCCAAGAGAAGCGGGGGGGCCTCAATGAGCAGTTCTTC. Amino acids: CASSQEKRGGLNEQFF.

The CDR3 bases are TGTGCCAGCAGGGGAAGACAGACCCTCTACGAGCAGTACTTC. It translates to CASRGRQTLYEQYF. The chain carries TRBV27 and TRBJ2-7, with D perhaps TRBD1 (5 bases). V lost 6 bases to trimming and J lost 3 bases, with 15 bases between them. Germline CDR1 MNHEY, CDR2 SMNVEV (reference sequence). CDR3 length: 14 amino acids.

The genes are TRBV6-1 and TRBJ2-5; 7 bases are shared with TRBD1. Germline-derived CDR1 and CDR2 are MNHNS and SASEGT. This CDR3 is 13 amino acids long. Losses at the gene ends were 6 bases for V and 3 bases for J; bases not matched to a gene: 4. The CDR3 spells CASSFDREETQYF. The CDR3 coding sequence is TGTGCCAGCAGCTTCGACAGGGAAGAGACCCAGTACTTC.

The J gene is TRBJ2-7, the V gene TRBV2; weak D call: TRBD1 (7 bases). The V end was cut by 9 bases, the J end by 0 bases, with 12 bases between. In germline, CDR1 is SNHLY, CDR2 FYNNEI. The CDR3 runs 13 residues. The CDR3: CARGGQSSYEQYF. The CDR3 region has the DNA TGTGCCAGGGGGGGACAGAGCTCCTACGAGCAGTACTTC.

The chain combines TRBV6-1 with TRBJ1-2; no definite D call. V was pared by 3 bases and J by 5 bases, with 10 bases between. Germline values: CDR1 MNHNS, CDR2 SASEGT. CDR3 size: 13 residues. The CDR3 bases are TGTGCCAGCAGTGACAGAAGTCGATATGGCTACACCTTC. This sequence encodes CASSDRSRYGYTF.

J is TRBJ1-1 and V is TRBV2; 9 positions agree with TRBD1. CDR1 is SNHLY, CDR2 FYNNEI, per germline. The CDR3 contains 12 residues. V dropped 6 bases and J dropped 10; count of bases not matched to a gene: 6. CDR3 coding DNA: TGTGCCAGCAGCGGGGACAGGGTGGGAGCTTTCTTT. Translated: CASSGDRVGAFF.

This clone was counted once. The rearrangement links TRBV4-3 to TRBJ2-2; no reliable D call. V lost 1 base to trimming and J lost 3 bases, with 9 bases between them. The CDR3 runs to 15 residues. The germline V gene encodes CDR1 LGHNA and CDR2 YSLEER. CDR3 DNA sequence: TGCGCCAGCAGCCAAGTCACCTCAGACACCGGGGAGCTGTTTTTT. This sequence encodes CASSQVTSDTGELFF.

This clone was recorded once. The gene calls are TRBV7-9 and TRBJ2-7; 8 bases line up with TRBD1. This CDR3 has 18 residues. Trimming took 4 bases from V and 1 from J; bases not matched to a gene: 15. CDR1 is SEHNR and CDR2 is FQNEAQ in the germline V gene (reference sequence). The chain's CDR3 is CASSSGDRLFINSYEQYF. The CDR3 nucleotides are TGTGCCAGCAGCTCGGGGGACAGGTTGTTCATAAATTCCTACGAGCAGTACTTC.

This clone occurred once. The chain joins TRBV5-1 to TRBJ2-5; 8 nucleotides agree with TRBD1. V lost 0 bases, J lost 4 bases, and 8 bases stayed unmatched. The CDR3 totals 16 residues. Germline-derived CDR1 and CDR2 are SGHRS and YFSETQ. The CDR3 DNA reads TGCGCCAGCAGCTTGGTGGGGACAGGCTCCGGAGAGACCCAGTACTTC. Translating gives CASSLVGTGSGETQYF.

V gene TRBV9 combines with J gene TRBJ2-7, with 7 bases matching TRBD1. The junction had 7 bases not matched to a gene; V was cut back by 4 bases and J by 3 bases. Germline V gene data show CDR1 as SGDLS and CDR2 as YYNGEE. The CDR3 sequence is 14 residues long. This CDR3 is CASSIGGQFYEQYF. The CDR3 DNA is TGTGCCAGCAGCATTGGGGGACAGTTCTACGAGCAGTACTTC. Using reference TRBV9 and TRBJ2-7 for the parts outside the CDR3, the full variable domain is DSGVTQTPKHLITATGQRVTLRCSPRSGDLSVYWYQQSLDQGLQFLIQYYNGEERAKGNILERFSAQQFPDLHSELNLSSLELGDSALYFCASSIGGQFYEQYFGPGTRLTVT.

The rearrangement links TRBV29-1 to TRBJ2-1; tentatively, D is TRBD1 (5 bases). V lost 2 bases to trimming and J lost 3 bases, with 17 bases between them. CDR3 length: 16 amino acids. Germline loops: CDR1 SQVTM, CDR2 ANQGSEA. As DNA, the CDR3 is TGCAGCGTTGAAAAAGCCGACAGAACCCTCTACAATGAGCAGTTCTTC. Amino acids: CSVEKADRTLYNEQFF.

The CDR3 is CASSPSGRGAGEDTQYF. Written as DNA, the CDR3 is TGTGCCAGCAGCCCCTCTGGTCGGGGGGCAGGAGAAGATACGCAGTATTTT. The chain employs TRBV7-8 and TRBJ2-3; weak D call: TRBD2 (7 bases). Germline V CDR1 and CDR2: SGHVS, FQNEAQ. The V gene lost 5 bases and the J gene lost 5 bases, with 23 bases spanning the gap. CDR3 length equals 17 residues. Drawing the rest from reference TRBV7-8 and TRBJ2-3, the complete variable domain is GAGVSQSPRYKVAKRGQDVALRCDPISGHVSLFWYQQALGQGPEFLTYFQNEAQLDKSGLPSDRFFAERPEGSVSTLKIQRTQQEDSAVYLCASSPSGRGAGEDTQYFGPGTRLTVL.

V and J are TRBV9 and TRBJ1-1, with a possible D match to TRBD1 (5 bases). V was trimmed by 3 bases and J by 2 bases, leaving 23 bases between them. Germline lookup yields CDR1 SGDLS and CDR2 YYNGEE. The CDR3 has 18 residues. CDR3: CASSAYALTGGRNTEAFF. The CDR3 DNA is TGTGCCAGCAGCGCGTACGCCCTTACCGGGGGTCGTAACACTGAAGCTTTCTTT.

The CDR3 region is CASSQGWGQLQETQYF. CDR3 nucleotide sequence: TGCGCCAGCAGCCAAGGTTGGGGACAGCTACAAGAGACCCAGTACTTC. The rearrangement uses TRBV4-1 and TRBJ2-5, with TRBD1 identical over 7 bases. The CDR3 has 16 residues. The trim removed 1 base at V and 2 bases at J, leaving 7 bases unmatched. Per the germline V gene, CDR1 is MGHRA and CDR2 is YSYEKL.

This clone is a singleton in its sample. This rearrangement joins TRBV29-1 to TRBJ1-1, with 9 bases aligning to TRBD1. The trim removed 6 bases at V and 1 base at J, leaving 6 bases unmatched. Germline V CDR1 and CDR2: SQVTM, ANQGSEA. This CDR3 is built from 14 residues. The CDR3 region is CSVGYRGRNTEAFF. Here the CDR3 DNA reads TGCAGCGTGGGCTACAGGGGGCGGAACACTGAAGCTTTCTTT.

The chain carries TRBV6-1 and TRBJ1-3, with 9 positions matching TRBD1. Per germline, CDR1 MNHNS and CDR2 SASEGT. The CDR3 has 15 residues. The junction had 4 bases not matched to a gene; V was cut back by 5 bases and J by 2 bases. The CDR3, as DNA: TGTGCCAGCAGTCCCGGGACAGGGACTGGAAACACCATATATTTT. Translated, it gives CASSPGTGTGNTIYF.

This chain links TRBV6-5 with TRBJ2-3; D gene unclear. CDR3 length: 13 amino acids. V was clipped by 6 bases and J by 2 bases, with 9 bases between them. Per germline, CDR1 MNHEY and CDR2 SVGAGI. DNA of the CDR3: TGTGCCAGCAGGCACTCAATCACAGATACGCAGTATTTT. Residues: CASRHSITDTQYF.

The chain carries TRBV4-2 and TRBJ1-1; D unresolved. Germline V gene lookup returns CDR1 LGHNA and CDR2 YNFKEQ. There are 15 residues in the CDR3. V shed 4 bases and J shed 4 bases, with 16 bases lying between them. The CDR3 DNA is TGTGCCAGCAGCCTAAATGACGGGGATAGCACTGAAGCTTTCTTT. The encoded protein is CASSLNDGDSTEAFF.

The J gene is TRBJ1-2, the V gene TRBV18; D is ambiguous. V was trimmed by 3 bases and J by 4 bases, leaving 12 bases between them. This CDR3 is built from 14 residues. Germline V lookup: CDR1 KGHSH, CDR2 LQKENI. In nucleotides, the CDR3 is TGTGCCAGCTCACCTTGGGTATCGGGCTATGGCTACACCTTC. This gives the protein CASSPWVSGYGYTF.

The V gene is TRBV6-6, the J gene TRBJ1-3; TRBD1 aligns across 7 bases. Looked up from germline, CDR1 is MNHNY and CDR2 is SVGAGI (reference sequence). Trimming removed 2 bases from V and 2 bases from J; junction bases left unmatched: 6. The CDR3 has 16 amino acids. The CDR3 sequence is CASSYGTVLPGNTIYF. The DNA for the CDR3 is TGTGCCAGCAGTTACGGGACAGTATTGCCTGGAAACACCATATATTTT.

V gene TRBV18 combines with J gene TRBJ1-1; tentatively, D is TRBD1 (6 bases). Per germline, CDR1 KGHSH and CDR2 LQKENI. The CDR3 extends over 15 amino acids. The V end was cut by 4 bases, the J end by 0 bases, with 12 bases between. CDR3: CASSRGQRLNTEAFF. The CDR3 DNA is TGTGCCAGCTCACGCGGACAGAGATTGAACACTGAAGCTTTCTTT.

In this sample, this clone turned up once. The chain uses TRBV19 and TRBJ1-2, with a weak D call TRBD1 (5 bases). The CDR3 runs 14 residues. V shed 3 bases and J shed 6 bases, with 14 bases lying between them. Germline V gene sequence: CDR1 LNHDA, CDR2 SQIVND (reference sequence). The CDR3 sequence: CASSIWAGNDGYTF. For the CDR3, the DNA is TGTGCCAGTAGTATTTGGGCAGGGAATGATGGCTACACCTTC.